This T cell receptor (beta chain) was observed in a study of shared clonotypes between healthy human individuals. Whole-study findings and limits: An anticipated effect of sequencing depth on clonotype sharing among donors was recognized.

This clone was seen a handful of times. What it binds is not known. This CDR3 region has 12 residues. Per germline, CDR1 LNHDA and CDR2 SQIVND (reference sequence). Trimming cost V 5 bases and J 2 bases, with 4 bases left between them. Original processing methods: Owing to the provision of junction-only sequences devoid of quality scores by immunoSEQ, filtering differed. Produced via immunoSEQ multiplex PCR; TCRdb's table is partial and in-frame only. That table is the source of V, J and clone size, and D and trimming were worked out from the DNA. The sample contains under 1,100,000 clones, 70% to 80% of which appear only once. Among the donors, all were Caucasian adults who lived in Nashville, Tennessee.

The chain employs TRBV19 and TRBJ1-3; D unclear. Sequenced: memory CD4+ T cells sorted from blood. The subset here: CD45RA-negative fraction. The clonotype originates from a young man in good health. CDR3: CASSYTGNTIYF. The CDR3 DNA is TGTGCCAGTAGTTACACTGGAAACACCATATATTTT.